Listed here are 32 T cell receptor beta chains from one sample, sequenced in a study of blood T cell repertoires in COVID-19. The assay was immunoSEQ multiplex PCR, and TCRdb's table has in-frame clones only and misses some. The repertoire has approximately 49,000 clones, around 68% of them found once; the top ten carry about 8.8%. Sequencing used peripheral blood. Receptor source: a woman in her seventies with acute or convalescent COVID-19.

The chain recombines TRBV6-5 with TRBJ2-7; 10 nucleotides agree with TRBD1. This CDR3 is built from 13 residues. Germline values: CDR1 MNHEY, CDR2 SVGAGI. J lost 7 bases, V lost 5 bases, and 5 bases had no gene match. For the CDR3, the DNA is TGTGCCAGCAGTCCCCGGACAGGGGGGGAGCAGTACTTC. As protein: CASSPRTGGEQYF.

J is TRBJ1-2 and V is TRBV27; tentatively, D is TRBD1 (5 bases). V was trimmed by 6 bases and J by 4 bases, leaving 18 bases between them. Germline V lookup: CDR1 MNHEY, CDR2 SMNVEV (reference sequence). This CDR3 is 15 amino acids long. This CDR3 reads CASSSLGTTLYGYTF. CDR3 DNA: TGTGCCAGCAGCTCCTTAGGGACTACCCTCTATGGCTACACCTTC.

This rearrangement joins TRBV6-5 to TRBJ2-2, with TRBD1 matching 12 bases. The CDR3 has 15 residues. CDR1 and CDR2 (germline): MNHEY, SVGAGI. Losses at the gene ends were 10 bases for V and 6 bases for J; bases not matched to a gene: 9. DNA of the CDR3: TGTGCCACCGCGGGGACAGGGGGCAGGGCCGGGGAGCTGTTTTTT. It is translated as CATAGTGGRAGELFF.

The CDR3 DNA reads TGTGCCAGCAGCTTAGCGGGGGGGCACACAGATACGCAGTATTTT. Its translation is CASSLAGGHTDTQYF. This sequence joins TRBV11-2 and TRBJ2-3, with TRBD2 matching over 8 bases. CDR1 and CDR2 (germline): SGHAT, FQNNGV. J was trimmed by 2 bases and V by 1 base; bases with no gene match: 2. The CDR3 is 15 residues long.

This sequence joins TRBV14 and TRBJ2-2; tentative D call: TRBD1 (5 bases). Germline V lookup: CDR1 SGHDN, CDR2 FVKESK. The CDR3 is made up of 13 amino acids. The germline V and J ends were trimmed by 3 bases and 5 bases, with 7 bases remaining between them. This CDR3 reads CASSQYRTGELFF. The CDR3 nucleotides are TGTGCCAGCAGCCAGTACAGGACCGGGGAGCTGTTTTTT.

This clone was seen ten or more times. The rearrangement joins TRBV27 to TRBJ2-2, with 7 bases that match TRBD1. Germline V gene data show CDR1 as MNHEY and CDR2 as SMNVEV (reference sequence). V shed 6 bases, J shed 3 bases, and the junction held 10 bases outside the gene matches. CDR3 length equals 16 residues. CDR3 protein: CASRTTGYSDTGELFF. In nucleotides, the CDR3 is TGTGCCAGCAGAACGACAGGGTATTCGGACACCGGGGAGCTGTTTTTT.

This clone was observed at least ten times. The chain is built from TRBV19 and TRBJ1-1, with D perhaps matching TRBD1 (5 bases). V lost 5 bases and J 0 bases, leaving 13 bases between the germline ends. This CDR3 has 15 amino acids. CDR1 and CDR2 (germline): LNHDA, SQIVND (reference sequence). This CDR3 is CASSPIDSMNTEAFF. CDR3 sequence (DNA): TGTGCCAGTAGTCCAATCGACAGCATGAACACTGAAGCTTTCTTT.

The V gene is TRBV2, the J gene TRBJ1-6, with TRBD1 as a possible D gene (5 bases). From germline, CDR1 is SNHLY and CDR2 FYNNEI. This CDR3 has 17 amino acids. The germline V and J ends were trimmed by 0 bases and 0 bases, with 9 bases remaining between them. The CDR3 reads CASSEAGRSSYNSPLHF. CDR3 sequence (DNA): TGTGCCAGCAGTGAAGCGGGGCGAAGCTCCTATAATTCACCCCTCCACTTT.

In this sample, this clone turned up a few times. J is TRBJ2-7 and V is TRBV5-1; 7 bases match TRBD1. The germline V gene has CDR1 SGHRS and CDR2 YFSETQ. J lost 7 bases, V lost 0 bases, and 7 bases had no gene match. This CDR3 is built from 14 residues. This CDR3 reads CASSLDRGSKEQYF. CDR3 DNA sequence: TGCGCCAGCAGCTTGGACAGGGGCTCAAAGGAGCAGTACTTC.

This chain links TRBV6-5 with TRBJ1-5; D not resolved. There are 13 residues in the CDR3. Germline loops: CDR1 MNHEY, CDR2 SVGAGI. The V gene lost 5 bases and the J gene lost 2 bases, with 7 bases spanning the gap. This chain's CDR3 is CASSPVGNQPQHF. CDR3 bases: TGTGCCAGCAGTCCCGTAGGCAATCAGCCCCAGCATTTT.

The chain has TRBV5-5 and TRBJ1-1; 9 bases agree with TRBD1. CDR1 and CDR2 from the germline V gene are SGHKS and YYEKEE (reference sequence). V lost 2 bases and J lost 2; bases outside the gene matches: 10. There are 17 residues in the CDR3. The CDR3 is CASSLAPGQGGNTEAFF. CDR3 in DNA: TGTGCCAGCAGCTTAGCCCCGGGACAGGGTGGAAACACTGAAGCTTTCTTT.

This chain links TRBV4-1 with TRBJ2-1; D remains unclear. V lost 1 base and J 13 bases, leaving 23 bases between the germline ends. The germline V gene encodes CDR1 MGHRA and CDR2 YSYEKL. The CDR3 contains 16 residues. For the CDR3, the DNA is TGCGCCAGCAGCCAAGGGTCGGTCGTCCTAGACGGGTTTCAGTTCTTC. This codes for CASSQGSVVLDGFQFF.

The V and J genes are TRBV7-2 and TRBJ2-1, with 7 nucleotides matching TRBD2. CDR1 and CDR2 from the germline V gene are SGHTA and FQGNSA. The junction had 7 bases not matched to a gene; V was cut back by 0 bases and J by 5 bases. This CDR3 has 16 amino acids. CDR3 sequence reads: CASSLAPGTTDNEQFF. CDR3 DNA sequence: TGTGCCAGCAGCTTAGCGCCCGGGACTACCGACAATGAGCAGTTCTTC.

For the CDR3, the DNA is TGTGCCAGCAGCCCGACCGACTCAGCGGGGGGGGTGAGCTCCTACAATGAGCAGTTCTTC. Translated, it gives CASSPTDSAGGVSSYNEQFF. The V call is TRBV4-2, the J call TRBJ2-1; 10 nucleotides line up with TRBD2. This CDR3 spans 20 amino acids. Germline values: CDR1 LGHNA, CDR2 YNFKEQ. Trimming cost V 4 bases and J 0 bases; bases outside gene matches: 15.

V usage is TRBV5-1 and J usage is TRBJ2-1; 8 bases match TRBD1. The CDR3 runs 13 residues. V was clipped by 3 bases and J by 11 bases; unmatched bases: 7. Germline-derived CDR1 and CDR2 are SGHRS and YFSETQ. The CDR3 here is CASSSDGTGQQFF. In DNA form, the CDR3 reads TGCGCCAGCAGCTCGGATGGGACAGGTCAGCAGTTCTTC.

J is TRBJ1-5 and V is TRBV21-1. TRBV21-1 is a pseudogene segment. The CDR3 contains 15 residues. The DNA of the CDR3 is TGTGCCAGCAGCAAAGGCGGCAACCGCAATCAGCCCCAGCATTTT. Protein product: CASSKGGNRNQPQHF.

This chain links TRBV10-3 with TRBJ1-5; D is undetermined. Trimming took off 0 bases at V and 1 base at J, with 7 bases between the two ends. The CDR3 consists of 15 residues. Germline values: CDR1 ENHRY, CDR2 SYGVKD. The CDR3 loop is CAISESVRSNQPQHF. Here the CDR3 DNA reads TGTGCCATCAGTGAGTCTGTGAGGAGCAATCAGCCCCAGCATTTT.

This clone was recorded a few times. The chain joins TRBV5-1 to TRBJ2-5; D unresolved. The CDR3 contains 13 residues. The V gene's germline CDR1 is SGHRS and CDR2 YFSETQ. V lost 1 base and J lost 5, with 9 bases in between. The CDR3 DNA sequence: TGCGCCAGCAGCTTGCTGGGCTTGGAGACCCAGTACTTC. Translation: CASSLLGLETQYF.

The rearrangement links TRBV7-2 to TRBJ1-4; 7 nucleotides align to TRBD1. The CDR3 is 15 residues long. The V gene's germline CDR1 is SGHTA and CDR2 FQGNSA. The ends lost 0 bases at V and 7 bases at J; junction bases unmatched: 5. CDR3 DNA: TGTGCCAGCAGCTTAGCGCACAGGGGAGCTGAAAAACTGTTTTTT. This encodes CASSLAHRGAEKLFF.

The J gene is TRBJ1-1, the V gene TRBV19; D unresolved. Deletions cut 7 bases from V and 0 bases from J, with 12 bases between. Germline values: CDR1 LNHDA, CDR2 SQIVND (reference sequence). This CDR3 is built from 14 residues. The CDR3 coding sequence is TGTGCCAGTAAGACGACACCCATGAACACTGAAGCTTTCTTT. Residues: CASKTTPMNTEAFF.

This rearrangement joins TRBV5-4 to TRBJ2-2; D not resolved. Trimming stripped 0 bases from V and 5 bases from J, with 5 bases between. The CDR3 consists of 13 residues. CDR1 SGHNT and CDR2 YYREEE come from the germline V gene (reference sequence). CDR3 DNA: TGTGCCAGCAGCTTGGGACTGACCGGGGAGCTGTTTTTT. Protein sequence: CASSLGLTGELFF.

The chain combines TRBV7-9 with TRBJ2-7; 10 positions agree with TRBD2. Germline V gene data show CDR1 as SEHNR and CDR2 as FQNEAQ (reference sequence). The CDR3 extends over 15 amino acids. V shed 1 base, J shed 6 bases, and the junction held 6 bases outside the gene matches. Here the CDR3 DNA reads TGTGCCAGCAGCTTAGTAGCGGGAGGCCTTGGCGAGCAGTACTTC. It yields the protein CASSLVAGGLGEQYF. Drawing the rest from reference TRBV7-9 and TRBJ2-7, the complete variable domain is DTGVSQNPRHKITKRGQNVTFRCDPISEHNRLYWYRQTLGQGPEFLTYFQNEAQLEKSRLLSDRFSAERPKGSFSTLEIQRTEQGDSAMYLCASSLVAGGLGEQYFGPGTRLTVT.

This chain joins TRBV6-5 and TRBJ2-7, with D possibly being TRBD1 (6 bases). In germline, CDR1 is MNHEY, CDR2 SVGAGI. V lost 7 bases, J lost 5 bases, and 15 bases lay in between. The CDR3 has 13 residues. The CDR3, as DNA: TGTGCCAGCAATTCGGGCAGGGGCCACGAGCAGTACTTC. Translation: CASNSGRGHEQYF.

V gene TRBV2 combines with J gene TRBJ1-3; D uncertain. V shed 2 bases and J shed 4 bases, with 9 bases lying between them. The CDR3 totals 14 residues. CDR1 is SNHLY, CDR2 FYNNEI, per germline. This CDR3 reads CASSEMSVGNTIYF. In DNA, the CDR3 is TGTGCCAGCAGTGAAATGTCGGTAGGAAACACCATATATTTT.

This clone has only a few counts. The genes are TRBV2 and TRBJ2-2; D may be TRBD1 (6 bases). The V end lost 6 bases, the J end lost 3 bases, and 17 bases lay between the germline ends. This CDR3 region has 16 residues. CDR1 is SNHLY and CDR2 is FYNNEI in the germline V gene. CDR3 region: CASRFTGFDDTGELFF. CDR3 DNA sequence: TGTGCCAGCAGGTTTACAGGGTTTGATGACACCGGGGAGCTGTTTTTT.

This chain joins TRBV10-3 and TRBJ2-5, with D possibly being TRBD2 (6 bases). This CDR3 has 14 amino acids. Trimming shortened V by 3 bases and J by 0 bases, and 8 bases separated the two germline ends. The germline V gene has CDR1 ENHRY and CDR2 SYGVKD. Here the CDR3 reads CAISEGGNQETQYF. The CDR3 DNA reads TGTGCCATCAGTGAAGGAGGGAACCAAGAGACCCAGTACTTC.

The chain couples TRBV5-4 to TRBJ2-7, with D perhaps matching TRBD1 (7 bases). CDR3 length: 14 amino acids. Trimming removed 0 bases at V and 6 bases at J, with 13 bases between. Germline CDR1 reads SGHNT; CDR2 reads YYREEE (reference sequence). The CDR3 DNA reads TGTGCCAGCAGCTTGGGACAGGGAGGTACCGAGCAGTACTTC. Its protein is CASSLGQGGTEQYF.

The gene calls are TRBV5-1 and TRBJ2-7, with 9 positions matching TRBD1. Germline assignment: CDR1 SGHRS and CDR2 YFSETQ. The ends lost 4 bases at V and 2 bases at J; junction bases unmatched: 1. The CDR3 is 13 residues long. CDR3 region: CASSGDRAYEQYF. The CDR3 DNA follows: TGCGCCAGCAGCGGGGACAGGGCCTACGAGCAGTACTTC.

This clone was seen only a few times. V is TRBV5-1 and J is TRBJ2-1; 7 bases fit TRBD1. This CDR3 is built from 15 residues. Trimming at V came to 0 bases and at J to 5 bases, leaving 5 bases not matched to a gene. Per the germline V gene, CDR1 is SGHRS and CDR2 is YFSETQ. The CDR3 loop reads CASSLAGTADNEQFF. The CDR3 nucleotides read TGCGCCAGCAGCTTGGCCGGGACAGCAGACAATGAGCAGTTCTTC.

The genes are TRBV4-1 and TRBJ2-1; TRBD2 aligns across 9 bases. CDR3 length: 16 amino acids. Germline V CDR1 and CDR2: MGHRA, YSYEKL. The J segment lost 6 bases and the V segment lost 4 bases, leaving 10 bases of the junction unmatched. The DNA for the CDR3 is TGCGCCAGCAGCCTCGAAGTGGGCGGGGGGGGCAATGAGCAGTTCTTC. Its protein is CASSLEVGGGGNEQFF.

The genes are TRBV28 and TRBJ1-5; D not resolved. Trimming took 6 bases from V and 2 from J, leaving 11 bases between them. CDR3 length: 14 residues. CDR1 and CDR2 from the germline V gene are MDHEN and SYDVKM. The CDR3 DNA sequence: TGTGCCAGCAGCCCCGCGGGTGGCAATCAGCCCCAGCATTTT. It codes for CASSPAGGNQPQHF.

This clone was detected a few times. This CDR3 reads CASSHGGDNYGYTF. The CDR3 DNA reads as TGTGCCAGCAGCCATGGCGGGGACAACTATGGCTACACCTTC. This chain connects TRBV7-3 to TRBJ1-2, with D possibly being TRBD1 (5 bases). This CDR3 contains 14 residues. CDR1 and CDR2 (germline): SGHTA, FQGTGA. With 5 bases removed from V and 2 bases from J, the gap between germline ends came to 12 bases. Using reference TRBV7-3 and TRBJ1-2 for the parts outside the CDR3, the full variable domain is GAGVSQTPSNKVTEKGKYVELRCDPISGHTALYWYRQSLGQGPEFLIYFQGTGAADDSGLPNDRFFAVRPEGSVSTLKIQRTERGDSAVYLCASSHGGDNYGYTFGSGTRLTVV.